This passage covers 30 T cell receptor beta chains from one sample sequenced in a study of cytomegalovirus exposure and HLA in healthy donors. Data came from immunoSEQ multiplex PCR; TCRdb stores just in-frame clones and leaves some out. The sample comprises more than 300,000 clones, 70% to 90% of which are singletons, and about 0.8% rests with the top ten. Sequencing was done on a sample of PBMCs. The receptors here all came from a woman aged 18 to 35 in good health and CMV-seronegative.

Worth noting for this clone: The sample carries other DNA sequences with the same CDR3. J is TRBJ2-5 and V is TRBV4-2; perhaps TRBD2 as D (6 bases). The CDR3 sequence is 13 residues long. The germline gives CDR1 LGHNA, CDR2 YNFKEQ. Trimming removed 1 base at V and 5 bases at J, with 8 bases between. The DNA of the CDR3 is TGTGCCAGCAGCCAAGGACTAGGGGAGACCCAGTACTTC. Protein sequence: CASSQGLGETQYF.

The chain joins TRBV6-5 to TRBJ2-7; TRBD1 aligns across 12 bases. Germline trimming cut 5 bases from V and 5 bases from J; bases unmatched to any gene: 7. The CDR3 contains 15 residues. Germline V lookup: CDR1 MNHEY, CDR2 SVGAGI. Here the CDR3 reads CASSSPGTGGNEQYF. The CDR3 bases are TGTGCCAGCAGTAGCCCCGGGACAGGGGGCAACGAGCAGTACTTC.

The chain recombines TRBV29-1 with TRBJ2-2; D ambiguous. Germline assignment: CDR1 SQVTM and CDR2 ANQGSEA. This CDR3 has 13 residues. Trimming pared 1 base from V and 5 bases from J, leaving 8 bases between. CDR3 sequence (DNA): TGCAGCGTTGAAGTGGGCCGGACCGGGGAGCTGTTTTTT. Protein: CSVEVGRTGELFF.

This rearrangement joins TRBV29-1 to TRBJ2-2; 8 bases agree with TRBD2. Germline loops: CDR1 SQVTM, CDR2 ANQGSEA. The ends lost 5 bases at V and 4 bases at J; junction bases unmatched: 12. CDR3 length: 16 residues. DNA for the CDR3: TGCAGCGTTCCTGCCGGGGGGGGCCTGGGCACCGGGGAGCTGTTTTTT. Translated: CSVPAGGGLGTGELFF.

The J gene is TRBJ1-1, the V gene TRBV5-1; D gene ambiguous. V was shortened by 0 bases and J by 0 bases, with 9 bases between the two germline ends. This CDR3 is built from 15 residues. The germline gives CDR1 SGHRS, CDR2 YFSETQ. The CDR3 reads CASSLAAQMNTEAFF. CDR3 sequence (DNA): TGCGCCAGCAGCTTGGCAGCACAGATGAACACTGAAGCTTTCTTT. Full variable domain (missing parts from reference TRBV5-1 and TRBJ1-1): KAGVTQTPRYLIKTRGQQVTLSCSPISGHRSVSWYQQTPGQGLQFLFEYFSETQRNKGNFPGRFSGRQFSNSRSEMNVSTLELGDSALYLCASSLAAQMNTEAFFGQGTRLTVV.

This clone turned up a few times. This sequence joins TRBV5-6 and TRBJ1-5, with 8 bases fitting TRBD1. Germline loops: CDR1 SGHDT, CDR2 YYEEEE. This CDR3 comprises 14 residues. The V segment lost 3 bases and the J segment 7 bases; nucleotides outside the gene matches: 6. Here the CDR3 DNA reads TGTGCCAGCAGCTCACAGGGGGTCGGACAGCCCCAGCATTTT. Translating gives CASSSQGVGQPQHF.

In this sample, this clone turned up a few times. V is TRBV6-5 and J is TRBJ2-7, with 10 bases fitting TRBD1. J was trimmed by 2 bases and V by 2 bases; bases with no gene match: 0. Germline CDR1 reads MNHEY; CDR2 reads SVGAGI. This CDR3 is 14 amino acids long. CDR3 amino acids: CASSYGTGAYEQYF. DNA for the CDR3: TGTGCCAGCAGTTACGGGACAGGGGCCTACGAGCAGTACTTC.

The rearrangement links TRBV28 to TRBJ2-5, with TRBD2 identical over 9 bases. The ends lost 3 bases at V and 13 bases at J; junction bases unmatched: 6. CDR3 length: 12 amino acids. CDR1 MDHEN and CDR2 SYDVKM come from the germline V gene. In nucleotides, the CDR3 is TGTGCCAGCAGTTTTACTAGCGGGTACCCGTACTTC. Its protein is CASSFTSGYPYF.

This clone was recorded once. This chain connects TRBV7-9 to TRBJ2-1; possibly TRBD2 for D (5 bases). The CDR3 length is 15 residues. The germline V gene has CDR1 SEHNR and CDR2 FQNEAQ (reference sequence). The V gene lost 8 bases and the J gene lost 4 bases, with 18 bases spanning the gap. CDR3 sequence: CASASMSGPYNEQFF. CDR3 sequence (DNA): TGTGCCAGCGCCTCTATGAGCGGCCCTTACAATGAGCAGTTCTTC.

For the CDR3, the DNA is TGTGCCTGGAGTTCCGCCGGAGCAGATACGCAGTATTTT. It yields the protein CAWSSAGADTQYF. The chain joins TRBV30 to TRBJ2-3; D unresolved. Germline CDR1 is GTSNPN and CDR2 is SVGIG (reference sequence). This CDR3 is built from 13 residues. V was shortened by 2 bases and J by 4 bases, with 10 bases between the two germline ends.

The rearrangement uses TRBV19 and TRBJ2-7; 8 nucleotides match TRBD2. The trim removed 1 base at V and 5 bases at J, leaving 16 bases unmatched. Per the germline V gene, CDR1 is LNHDA and CDR2 is SQIVND (reference sequence). This CDR3 contains 18 residues. The CDR3 sequence is CASSIGLKRREVENEQYF. In DNA form, the CDR3 reads TGTGCCAGTAGTATAGGATTGAAGCGGCGGGAGGTGGAAAACGAGCAGTACTTC.

The chain employs TRBV9 and TRBJ1-2; D may be TRBD1 (6 bases). Germline-derived CDR1 and CDR2 are SGDLS and YYNGEE. This CDR3 has 14 residues. The V end was cut by 0 bases, the J end by 2 bases, with 8 bases between. DNA for the CDR3: TGTGCCAGCAGCGTAGCACAGGGCAACTATGGCTACACCTTC. This gives the protein CASSVAQGNYGYTF.

This chain links TRBV28 with TRBJ1-4, with 8 bases lining up with TRBD1. Trimming removed 2 bases from V and 5 bases from J; junction bases left unmatched: 7. Per the germline V gene, CDR1 is MDHEN and CDR2 is SYDVKM. The CDR3 totals 16 residues. CDR3 DNA: TGTGCCAGCAGTTTAGCCCTAGGACAGGGCAATGAAAAACTGTTTTTT. This codes for CASSLALGQGNEKLFF. The variable domain in full, with the rest retrieved from reference TRBV28 and TRBJ1-4, is DVKVTQSSRYLVKRTGEKVFLECVQDMDHENMFWYRQDPGLGLRLIYFSYDVKMKEKGDIPEGYSVSREKKERFSLILESASTNQTSMYLCASSLALGQGNEKLFFGSGTQLSVL.

The chain carries TRBV19 and TRBJ2-1, with 7 nucleotides matching TRBD2. Germline V gene lookup returns CDR1 LNHDA and CDR2 SQIVND (reference sequence). The J segment lost 10 bases and the V segment lost 5 bases, leaving 17 bases of the junction unmatched. The CDR3 totals 16 residues. The CDR3: CASSVPLPGLRREQFF. DNA for the CDR3: TGTGCCAGTAGTGTTCCCCTCCCGGGACTAAGACGAGAGCAGTTCTTC.

This clone has more than one count but fewer than ten. Its ends do not fully match the called genes, so a read error is possible. The chain uses TRBV19 and TRBJ2-5, with D uncertain. The CDR3 runs to 14 residues. Germline V gene lookup returns CDR1 LNHDA and CDR2 SQIVND (reference sequence). The CDR3 here is CASSMGEVQGTQYF. Written as DNA, the CDR3 is TGTGCCAGTAGTATGGGCGAAGTTCAAGGGACCCAGTACTTC.

In this sample, this clone turned up once. The gene calls are TRBV19 and TRBJ2-1; 11 nucleotides agree with TRBD2. The CDR3 runs to 15 residues. Germline V gene lookup returns CDR1 LNHDA and CDR2 SQIVND (reference sequence). J gave up 7 bases and V 5 bases, and 7 bases lay outside the gene matches. The CDR3 DNA is TGTGCCAGTAGTTTCTGGACTAGCGGGCCAAATGAGCAGTTCTTC. Translating it yields CASSFWTSGPNEQFF.

Concerning this clone: A junction boundary mismatches the germline segment, possibly from a read error. The V gene is TRBV15, the J gene TRBJ1-5; the D is unclear. The CDR3 contains 9 residues. From germline, CDR1 is LNHNV and CDR2 YYDKDF (reference sequence). DNA of the CDR3: TGTGCCACCAGCAGAGGCGGTCGCTTT. Protein: CATSRGGRF.

This clone occurred a few times. The chain's CDR3 is CASSRPDSLQGYTF. In DNA, the CDR3 is TGTGCCAGCAGTCGCCCCGACAGCCTACAAGGCTACACCTTC. The V call is TRBV7-2, the J call TRBJ1-2; perhaps TRBD1 as D (5 bases). Trimming removed 6 bases from V and 8 bases from J, with 19 bases in between. Germline V gene data show CDR1 as SGHTA and CDR2 as FQGNSA. The CDR3 is 14 amino acids.

This chain uses TRBV5-1 with TRBJ1-1; 9 positions match TRBD1. The V gene end was trimmed by 0 bases and the J gene end by 1 base; junction bases not matched to a gene: 1. Germline values: CDR1 SGHRS, CDR2 YFSETQ. The CDR3 is 15 amino acids. Written as DNA, the CDR3 is TGCGCCAGCAGCTTGGGGGACAGGGCGAACACTGAAGCTTTCTTT. This codes for CASSLGDRANTEAFF.

The chain has TRBV7-2 and TRBJ2-7, with 7 bases lining up with TRBD1. V was clipped by 2 bases and J by 4 bases; unmatched bases: 8. CDR3 length: 15 residues. Per germline, CDR1 SGHTA and CDR2 FQGNSA. As DNA, the CDR3 is TGTGCCAGCAGCTTAAGGGGCCGGGACAGTTACGAGCAGTACTTC. Translating gives CASSLRGRDSYEQYF.

V and J are TRBV6-1 and TRBJ1-2, with 9 bases matching TRBD1. Trimming took 3 bases from V and 3 from J; bases not matched to a gene: 8. Germline lookup yields CDR1 MNHNS and CDR2 SASEGT. The CDR3 contains 16 residues. DNA for the CDR3: TGTGCCAGCAGTGAGGGACAGGGAATGGGCTACTATGGCTACACCTTC. Its translation: CASSEGQGMGYYGYTF.

V gene TRBV5-4 combines with J gene TRBJ2-7, with 10 positions matching TRBD2. Germline-derived CDR1 and CDR2 are SGHNT and YYREEE (reference sequence). After removal of 3 bases from V and 2 bases from J, the junction contained 8 bases not matched to a gene. The CDR3 has 16 amino acids. CDR3 DNA: TGTGCCAGCAGCTACCTGAGTGGGACTAGCGCCTACGAGCAGTACTTC. Residues: CASSYLSGTSAYEQYF.

This sequence joins TRBV10-3 and TRBJ2-1; TRBD2 matches 7 bases. There are 16 residues in the CDR3. V lost 3 bases to trimming and J lost 3 bases; unmatched junction nucleotides: 8. Germline-derived CDR1 and CDR2 are ENHRY and SYGVKD. CDR3 sequence reads: CAISEGLGGRYNEQFF. The DNA of the CDR3 is TGTGCCATCAGTGAAGGGTTGGGAGGGCGCTACAATGAGCAGTTCTTC.

This clone turned up a few times. The chain has TRBV28 and TRBJ1-3; the D is unclear. The V end lost 5 bases, the J end lost 4 bases, and 9 bases lay between the germline ends. Germline V CDR1 and CDR2: MDHEN, SYDVKM. This CDR3 has 13 residues. The CDR3: CASSLGAGNTIYF. Written as DNA, the CDR3 is TGTGCCAGCAGTCTCGGAGCAGGAAACACCATATATTTT.

The chain employs TRBV4-3 and TRBJ2-2; D might be TRBD2 (5 bases). The CDR3 has 15 amino acids. Germline CDR1 LGHNA, CDR2 YSLEER. V was clipped by 4 bases and J by 2 bases, with 11 bases between them. CDR3 sequence reads: CASSLTRVNTGELFF. The DNA of the CDR3 is TGCGCCAGCAGCCTTACTAGGGTTAACACCGGGGAGCTGTTTTTT.

This clone was counted a single time. The rearrangement uses TRBV7-6 and TRBJ2-2; maybe TRBD1 (6 bases). Per the germline V gene, CDR1 is SGHVS and CDR2 is FNYEAQ. This CDR3 is 16 amino acids long. V lost 5 bases and J 5 bases, leaving 18 bases between the germline ends. In DNA, the CDR3 is TGTGCCAGCAGCCACAAGGATCCAAGGGGGACCGGGGAGCTGTTTTTT. Translation: CASSHKDPRGTGELFF.

The chain combines TRBV29-1 with TRBJ1-1; 10 nucleotides line up with TRBD1. V gave up 4 bases and J gave up 11 bases; unmatched junction bases: 4. CDR1 and CDR2 from the germline V gene are SQVTM and ANQGSEA. The CDR3 has 11 amino acids. CDR3 sequence: CSVARQGAAFF. CDR3 DNA sequence: TGCAGCGTTGCGCGACAGGGGGCCGCTTTCTTT.

The chain couples TRBV14 to TRBJ2-7; D possibly corresponds to TRBD1 (6 bases). The germline CDR1 and CDR2 sequences are SGHDN and FVKESK. The CDR3 is 13 amino acids. V dropped 6 bases and J dropped 7 bases, with 16 bases sitting between them. CDR3 sequence: CASSRTVLREQYF. CDR3 DNA: TGTGCCAGCAGTCGGACAGTATTGCGGGAGCAGTACTTC.

The V and J genes are TRBV5-1 and TRBJ1-2; 7 bases are shared with TRBD1. Germline V gene lookup returns CDR1 SGHRS and CDR2 YFSETQ. CDR3 length: 15 amino acids. Trimming cost V 0 bases and J 4 bases; bases outside gene matches: 6. The CDR3 DNA follows: TGCGCCAGCAGCTTGGAGATCGGACAGGTCTATGGCTACACCTTC. This codes for CASSLEIGQVYGYTF. The entire variable domain, with the rest obtained from reference TRBV5-1 and TRBJ1-2, is as follows: KAGVTQTPRYLIKTRGQQVTLSCSPISGHRSVSWYQQTPGQGLQFLFEYFSETQRNKGNFPGRFSGRQFSNSRSEMNVSTLELGDSALYLCASSLEIGQVYGYTFGSGTRLTVV.

The chain uses TRBV7-9 and TRBJ2-7; D perhaps matches TRBD2 (6 bases). Trimming left V 5 bases short and J 7 bases short, with 18 bases between. Germline assignment: CDR1 SEHNR and CDR2 FQNEAQ (reference sequence). The CDR3 loop spans 14 amino acids. In DNA, the CDR3 is TGTGCCAGCAGCGCCCCGGGACTCGCCCAAGAGCAGTACTTC. Translation: CASSAPGLAQEQYF.